This TCR beta chain was recorded in a study of control samples from healthy donors and cancer patients. Germline CDR1 reads SGHNT; CDR2 reads YYREEE (reference sequence). The V gene lost 5 bases and the J gene lost 1 base, with 13 bases spanning the gap. This CDR3 is 15 amino acids long. Assay used: immunoSEQ multiplex PCR; TCRdb lists only in-frame clones, some missing. Of some 120,000 clones listed, 88% are singletons. This clone was found a few times. The chain has TRBV5-4 and TRBJ2-1; D is possibly TRBD2 (5 bases). This receptor was obtained from a woman aged 70-85 years in good health. The sequencing input was blood. As DNA, the CDR3 is TGTGCCAGCAGGACCGGACTCCCGTCCTACAATGAGCAGTTCTTC. It encodes CASRTGLPSYNEQFF.